These 23 T cell receptor beta chains were sequenced from one sample in a study of blood T cell repertoires in COVID-19. Only in-frame clones appear in the TCRdb table, and some are missing; sequencing was by immunoSEQ multiplex PCR. The sample lists 43,000 or so clones; roughly 87% were seen once. Sequencing was done on a sample of peripheral blood. These receptor sequences come from a woman in her sixties or seventies with acute or convalescent COVID-19.

This chain connects TRBV7-8 to TRBJ1-5; D remains ambiguous. CDR1 is SGHVS, CDR2 FQNEAQ, per germline. V was clipped by 1 base and J by 5 bases, with 6 bases between them. The CDR3 is 13 amino acids. The DNA of the CDR3 is TGTGCCAGCAGCTTAGTGTCAGATCAGCCCCAGCATTTT. Protein sequence: CASSLVSDQPQHF.

This chain uses TRBV3-1 (or the pseudogene TRBV3-2) with TRBJ1-2; the D is unclear. V lost 3 bases and J lost 4, with 18 bases in between. CDR1 is LGHDT, CDR2 YNNKEL, per germline (reference sequence). This CDR3 region has 16 residues. CDR3 sequence: CASSQIGEEAAYGYTF. In DNA, the CDR3 is TGTGCCAGCAGCCAGATTGGGGAGGAAGCTGCCTATGGCTACACCTTC.

Worth noting for this clone: A junction end diverges from the germline sequence, so it may reflect a read error. The chain has TRBV7-7 and TRBJ2-1; 9 bases agree with TRBD1. Germline CDR1 reads SSHAT; CDR2 reads FNYEAQ (reference sequence). This CDR3 contains 16 residues. CDR3: CASSLFGTGPYNEQFF. The DNA of the CDR3 is TGTGCTAGCAGCTTATTCGGGACAGGGCCCTACAATGAGCAGTTCTTC.

V and J are TRBV18 and TRBJ1-1, with D possibly being TRBD1 (6 bases). The CDR3 is 13 amino acids. V was pared by 3 bases and J by 5 bases, with 10 bases between. Germline loops: CDR1 KGHSH, CDR2 LQKENI. CDR3 residues: CASSPYQGTEAFF. Written as DNA, the CDR3 is TGTGCCAGCTCACCTTATCAGGGGACTGAAGCTTTCTTT. Variable domain in full (rest from reference TRBV18 and TRBJ1-1): NAGVMQNPRHLVRRRGQEARLRCSPMKGHSHVYWYRQLPEEGLKFMVYLQKENIIDESGMPKERFSAEFPKEGPSILRIQQVVRGDSAAYFCASSPYQGTEAFFGQGTRLTVV.

This clone has more than one count but fewer than ten. The chain combines TRBV6-5 with TRBJ2-6, with no clear D. The V end lost 7 bases, the J end lost 2 bases, and 9 bases lay between the germline ends. This CDR3 contains 14 residues. The V gene's germline CDR1 is MNHEY and CDR2 SVGAGI. The CDR3 region has the DNA TGTGCCAGCACTCGTGAGGCTGGGGCCAACGTCCTGACTTTC. As protein: CASTREAGANVLTF.

The rearrangement links TRBV18 to TRBJ2-1, with 7 bases identical to TRBD2. The germline CDR1 and CDR2 sequences are KGHSH and LQKENI. J was trimmed by 5 bases and V by 3 bases; bases with no gene match: 10. The CDR3 has 16 amino acids. The CDR3 here is CASSPPNSGSDNEQFF. The CDR3 DNA reads as TGTGCCAGCTCACCCCCTAATAGCGGGTCCGACAATGAGCAGTTCTTC.

The chain carries TRBV27 and TRBJ2-7, with a weak D call TRBD1 (6 bases). The germline CDR1 and CDR2 sequences are MNHEY and SMNVEV (reference sequence). Trimming took 2 bases from V and 2 from J, leaving 13 bases between them. This CDR3 contains 15 residues. The CDR3 spells CASSLRAQGPYEQYF. CDR3 nucleotides: TGTGCCAGCAGTTTAAGGGCACAGGGACCCTACGAGCAGTACTTC.

The J gene is TRBJ1-4, the V gene TRBV30; D may be TRBD1 (6 bases). This CDR3 is built from 13 residues. The germline V gene encodes CDR1 GTSNPN and CDR2 SVGIG (reference sequence). V was pared by 5 bases and J by 4 bases, with 11 bases between. The chain's CDR3 is CAWGTRGNEKLFF. The CDR3 DNA is TGTGCCTGGGGGACACGGGGTAATGAAAAACTGTTTTTT.

This rearrangement joins TRBV24-1 to TRBJ2-4; the D gene is possibly TRBD1 (7 bases). The CDR3 spans 15 residues. Germline loops: CDR1 KGHDR, CDR2 SFDVKD. V was cut by 3 bases and J by 7 bases, with 15 bases left in between. This CDR3 is CATSDARAGGNIQYF. DNA of the CDR3: TGTGCCACCAGTGATGCCCGGGCAGGGGGGAACATTCAGTACTTC.

The genes are TRBV3-1 (or the pseudogene TRBV3-2) and TRBJ2-7; no firm D call. V lost 5 bases to trimming and J lost 1 base, with 9 bases between them. Per germline, CDR1 LGHDT and CDR2 YNNKEL (reference sequence). CDR3 length equals 13 residues. The CDR3 DNA sequence: TGTGCCAGCAGCACAGCCGTGTCCTACGAGCAGTACTTC. Translating it yields CASSTAVSYEQYF.

The rearrangement links TRBV18 to TRBJ1-3, with 8 bases matching TRBD1. V dropped 6 bases and J dropped 2; count of bases not matched to a gene: 9. From germline, CDR1 is KGHSH and CDR2 LQKENI. CDR3 length: 16 amino acids. The CDR3 DNA reads TGTGCCAGCTCCTTGGACAGGGTGCGACCTGGAAACACCATATATTTT. It yields the protein CASSLDRVRPGNTIYF.

Written as DNA, the CDR3 is TGTGCCAGCAGCCTGGACTGGAAGGGGGATCAGCCCCAGCATTTT. Encoded protein: CASSLDWKGDQPQHF. V and J are TRBV7-8 and TRBJ1-5; a weak D match, TRBD1 (6 bases). With 5 bases removed from V and 5 bases from J, the gap between germline ends came to 16 bases. The germline CDR1 and CDR2 sequences are SGHVS and FQNEAQ. The CDR3 consists of 15 residues.

The rearrangement uses TRBV9 and TRBJ2-1, with 7 bases aligning to TRBD2. The CDR3 contains 14 residues. V was pared by 0 bases and J by 7 bases, with 4 bases of the junction left unmatched. Germline CDR1 SGDLS, CDR2 YYNGEE. CDR3 DNA sequence: TGTGCCAGCAGCGTAGTTAGCGGGCAGAATGAGCAGTTCTTC. Its protein product is CASSVVSGQNEQFF.

The chain employs TRBV27 and TRBJ1-1, with 9 nucleotides matching TRBD1. J gave up 9 bases and V 0 bases, and 8 bases lay outside the gene matches. The CDR3 is 15 residues long. Per the germline V gene, CDR1 is MNHEY and CDR2 is SMNVEV (reference sequence). The CDR3 DNA is TGTGCCAGCAGTTTATCGACAGGGGGGTTGTTGCAAGCTTTCTTT. Its protein product is CASSLSTGGLLQAFF.

The rearrangement joins TRBV11-3 to TRBJ2-7, with 15 nucleotides matching TRBD2. The V segment lost 4 bases and the J segment 6 bases; nucleotides outside the gene matches: 4. This CDR3 is 15 amino acids long. Germline V CDR1 and CDR2: SGHNT, YENEEA. The CDR3 protein is CASSSGTSGGTEQYF. The CDR3 DNA sequence: TGTGCCAGCAGCTCCGGGACTAGCGGGGGGACCGAGCAGTACTTC.

This clone appeared a few times. This chain joins TRBV4-1 and TRBJ1-5; the match to TRBD1 covers 7 bases. The CDR3 length is 15 residues. Trimming took 5 bases from V and 4 from J; bases not matched to a gene: 8. In germline, CDR1 is MGHRA, CDR2 YSYEKL. DNA of the CDR3: TGCGCCAGCAGCGCCCGGGACAGTACAAATCAGCCCCAGCATTTT. This codes for CASSARDSTNQPQHF.

J is TRBJ1-2 and V is TRBV4-3, with TRBD1 as a possible D gene (6 bases). This CDR3 spans 15 amino acids. Germline V gives CDR1 LGHNA, CDR2 YSLEER. Trimming stripped 0 bases from V and 4 bases from J, with 12 bases between. The CDR3 sequence is CASSQEQGMSYGYTF. The CDR3 DNA follows: TGCGCCAGCAGCCAAGAACAGGGTATGAGCTATGGCTACACCTTC.

The chain combines TRBV10-3 with TRBJ2-2; 7 bases agree with TRBD1. CDR1 is ENHRY and CDR2 is SYGVKD in the germline V gene. The CDR3 loop spans 16 amino acids. V was pared by 4 bases and J by 7 bases, with 12 bases of the junction left unmatched. CDR3 sequence: CAISGKGGSYLGELFF. The CDR3 DNA is TGTGCCATCAGTGGGAAAGGGGGCTCCTATCTCGGGGAGCTGTTTTTT.

This clone has just a few counts. The V call is TRBV15, the J call TRBJ1-2, with 8 bases aligning to TRBD1. V dropped 0 bases and J dropped 3; count of bases not matched to a gene: 6. Germline-derived CDR1 and CDR2 are LNHNV and YYDKDF (reference sequence). This CDR3 is 16 amino acids long. The DNA of the CDR3 is TGTGCCACCAGCAGAGATTACCCGGGACAGGACTATGGCTACACCTTC. Translated: CATSRDYPGQDYGYTF.

The chain has TRBV27 and TRBJ2-7; 7 nucleotides align to TRBD2. Germline loops: CDR1 MNHEY, CDR2 SMNVEV (reference sequence). J gave up 5 bases and V 1 base, and 5 bases lay outside the gene matches. The CDR3 consists of 14 residues. As DNA, the CDR3 is TGTGCCAGCAGTTTATTGCTGGGGGGGGACGAGCAGTACTTC. Translating it yields CASSLLLGGDEQYF.

V is TRBV4-2 and J is TRBJ2-7; 8 bases are a match to TRBD1. CDR1 and CDR2 (germline): LGHNA, YNFKEQ. The V and J ends lost 1 base and 1 base, in that order; junction bases with no gene match: 3. The CDR3 is made up of 15 amino acids. The CDR3 nucleotides read TGTGCCAGCAGCCAAGGACAGGGGAGTTCCTACGAGCAGTACTTC. Protein: CASSQGQGSSYEQYF.

The CDR3 loop is CASTKTRGGQKVLREKLFF. The CDR3 coding sequence is TGTGCCAGTACCAAAACCCGGGGGGGACAGAAGGTTCTACGGGAAAAACTGTTTTTT. The V gene is TRBV19, the J gene TRBJ1-4; 7 bases match TRBD1. J gave up 8 bases and V 7 bases, and 25 bases lay outside the gene matches. Germline-derived CDR1 and CDR2 are LNHDA and SQIVND (reference sequence). The CDR3 extends over 19 amino acids. The full variable domain, with the rest looked up from reference TRBV19 and TRBJ1-4, is DGGITQSPKYLFRKEGQNVTLSCEQNLNHDAMYWYRQDPGQGLRLIYYSQIVNDFQKGDIAEGYSVSREKKESFPLTVTSAQKNPTAFYLCASTKTRGGQKVLREKLFFGSGTQLSVL.

This chain uses TRBV15 with TRBJ1-2; 7 bases line up with TRBD1. Germline-derived CDR1 and CDR2 are LNHNV and YYDKDF (reference sequence). Germline trimming cut 4 bases from V and 3 bases from J; bases unmatched to any gene: 8. CDR3 length: 15 residues. The CDR3 DNA follows: TGTGCCACCAGCACGAGACAGGGACGCGACTATGGCTACACCTTC. Translated: CATSTRQGRDYGYTF.